Described below is a single TCR beta chain sequence and its context. The target antigen is unknown. Trimming left V 3 bases short and J 1 base short, with 8 bases between. The CDR3 consists of 14 residues. Per germline, CDR1 KGHSH and CDR2 LQKENI. This specimen belongs to a study of cytomegalovirus exposure and HLA in healthy donors. Study-wide context: Later analysis reported that the roughly 110 validation repertoires shared the platform of the approximately 690 first-cohort repertoires.

The study drew the donors from its approximately 110-subject validation cohort, separate from the roughly 700-subject first cohort. Sequencing used immunoSEQ multiplex PCR; TCRdb keeps in-frame clones, though not all of them. The table shows 71,000 or so clones, with about 94% occurring only once. Study results and caveats: Accounts indicate the classifier identified cytomegalovirus status with strong specificity and sensitivity.

This TCR came from a woman under 30 in good health and CMV-seronegative. The chain recombines TRBV18 with TRBJ2-3, with D tentatively TRBD2 (6 bases). Sequenced sample: PBMCs. The CDR3 DNA reads as TGTGCCAGCTCACCGTCTAGCGGCACAGATACGCAGTATTTT. As protein: CASSPSSGTDTQYF.